The next 28 T cell receptor beta chains were all read from a single sample in a study of blood T cells in healthy people across ages. Using a J-beta primer mix together with a sample-barcoded 5' primer, a second PCR was run for roughly 6 to 11 cycles. TCRdb reanalysed the 5' RACE reads using MiXCR and keeps one entry per CDR3 protein. The table includes about 1.5 million distinct CDR3 sequences, 42% detected once. Sequencing was performed on blood. The source of these receptors is a woman in her late teens or twenties in good health.

The table lists this clonotype with many counts. This chain joins TRBV5-1 and TRBJ1-2; possibly TRBD1 for D (6 bases). Looked up from germline, CDR1 is SGHRS and CDR2 is YFSETQ. The CDR3 consists of 15 residues. The ends were cut back, 1 base at V and 0 bases at J, with 10 bases in the middle. The CDR3 region has the DNA TGCGCCAGCAGCTTGAGGACAGAGCCTAACTATGGCTACACCTTC. Its protein is CASSLRTEPNYGYTF.

The chain couples TRBV7-2 to TRBJ2-3, with 10 bases identical to TRBD2. The germline V gene encodes CDR1 SGHTA and CDR2 FQGNSA. V was pared by 3 bases and J by 11 bases, with 20 bases of the junction left unmatched. The CDR3 has 18 amino acids. Here the CDR3 reads CASSFLGTAGGPSSVQYF. The DNA for the CDR3 is TGTGCCAGCAGCTTTCTGGGTACAGCGGGAGGGCCCTCCTCGGTGCAGTATTTT.

This chain connects TRBV11-2 to TRBJ2-1; 8 bases line up with TRBD2. Looked up from germline, CDR1 is SGHAT and CDR2 is FQNNGV. The CDR3 totals 14 residues. Trimming cost V 1 base and J 10 bases; bases outside gene matches: 6. The DNA of the CDR3 is TGTGCCAGCAGCTTAGCGGGAGGGGGGCAGGAGCAGTTCTTC. It specifies CASSLAGGGQEQFF. The full variable domain, in which reference TRBV11-2 and TRBJ2-1 provide the parts outside the CDR3, is EAGVAQSPRYKIIEKRQSVAFWCNPISGHATLYWYQQILGQGPKLLIQFQNNGVVDDSQLPKDRFSAERLKGVDSTLKIQPAKLEDSAVYLCASSLAGGGQEQFFGPGTRLTVL.

This chain connects TRBV12-3 or TRBV12-4 to TRBJ2-7, with a tentative D call TRBD2 (6 bases). The CDR3 consists of 16 residues. The V gene lost 2 bases and the J gene lost 3 bases, with 17 bases spanning the gap. In DNA form, the CDR3 reads TGTGCCAGCAGTTTAAACGATTGGGGTAGCGGCTACGAGCAGTACTTC. Translating gives CASSLNDWGSGYEQYF.

This chain connects TRBV6-6 to TRBJ1-1; a weak D match, TRBD1 (5 bases). Germline V gives CDR1 MNHNY, CDR2 SVGAGI (reference sequence). V shed 1 base and J shed 1 base, with 10 bases lying between them. CDR3 length: 15 amino acids. DNA of the CDR3: TGTGCCAGCAGTTACTTGCAGGGCCAGAACACTGAAGCTTTCTTT. This encodes CASSYLQGQNTEAFF.

V is TRBV6-1 and J is TRBJ1-2; no definite D call. The V end was cut by 2 bases, the J end by 6 bases, with 10 bases between. CDR3 size: 13 residues. Germline loops: CDR1 MNHNS, CDR2 SASEGT. CDR3 in amino acids: CASSEYILNGYTF. The CDR3 coding sequence is TGTGCCAGCAGTGAATACATTCTGAATGGCTACACCTTC.

This clonotype was recorded a few times. This chain connects TRBV7-2 to TRBJ1-5; D not certain. The germline CDR1 and CDR2 sequences are SGHTA and FQGNSA. The CDR3 extends over 13 amino acids. The V and J ends lost 3 bases and 4 bases respectively, with 7 bases between them. The CDR3 nucleotides read TGTGCCAGCAGCTTTCAATTGAATCAGCCCCAGCATTTT. Residues: CASSFQLNQPQHF.

CDR3: CASSIGTGNTYEQYF. The CDR3 coding sequence is TGTGCCAGCAGCATCGGGACAGGTAATACCTACGAGCAGTACTTC. This chain uses TRBV6-6 with TRBJ2-7; TRBD1 aligns across 8 bases. The V segment lost 6 bases and the J segment 2 bases; nucleotides outside the gene matches: 9. CDR1 and CDR2 from the germline V gene are MNHNY and SVGAGI (reference sequence). The CDR3 extends over 15 amino acids.

This chain joins TRBV20-1 and TRBJ1-1; maybe TRBD1 (6 bases). Germline V gene lookup returns CDR1 DFQATT and CDR2 SNEGSKA (reference sequence). V gave up 4 bases and J gave up 1 base, with 13 bases separating them. This CDR3 is 14 amino acids long. CDR3 sequence: CSANTPRGNTEAFF. CDR3 DNA: TGCAGTGCTAACACGCCCAGGGGGAACACTGAAGCTTTCTTT.

In its sample, this clonotype was seen a few times. The chain couples TRBV6-6 to TRBJ2-4; 11 nucleotides match TRBD2. J lost 8 bases, V lost 5 bases, and 5 bases had no gene match. This CDR3 is 14 amino acids long. Germline V gene sequence: CDR1 MNHNY, CDR2 SVGAGI (reference sequence). CDR3 protein: CASSTLAGDYIQYF. In DNA, the CDR3 is TGTGCCAGCAGTACACTAGCGGGAGATTACATTCAGTACTTC.

This clonotype was picked up many times. The V call is TRBV12-3 or TRBV12-4, the J call TRBJ1-2; 9 bases match TRBD1. The CDR3 loop spans 16 amino acids. The V gene end was trimmed by 0 bases and the J gene end by 8 bases; junction bases not matched to a gene: 10. CDR3 DNA sequence: TGTGCCAGCAGTTTAGCTGGGACAGGGACAGTTCTAGGCTACACCTTC. This gives the protein CASSLAGTGTVLGYTF.

The chain joins TRBV14 to TRBJ1-2, with a tentative D call TRBD1 (5 bases). This CDR3 is built from 13 residues. With 1 base removed from V and 8 bases from J, the gap between germline ends came to 11 bases. Per germline, CDR1 SGHDN and CDR2 FVKESK. Here the CDR3 DNA reads TGTGCCAGCAGCCAAGTCAGGGCGGAGGGCTACACCTTC. It specifies CASSQVRAEGYTF.

J is TRBJ1-6 and V is TRBV25-1; weak D call: TRBD1 (5 bases). Germline CDR1 reads MGHDK; CDR2 reads SYGVNS. This CDR3 is built from 15 residues. Deletions cut 6 bases from V and 6 bases from J, with 15 bases between. In DNA, the CDR3 is TGTGCCAGCAGACCACAATGGGGGTCTAATTCACCCCTCCACTTT. This translates into CASRPQWGSNSPLHF.

This clonotype was observed a few times. The rearrangement uses TRBV4-1 and TRBJ2-7, with D hard to call. V lost 4 bases, J lost 2 bases, and 12 bases lay in between. The germline V gene has CDR1 MGHRA and CDR2 YSYEKL. CDR3 length equals 14 residues. The CDR3 DNA follows: TGCGCCAGCAGCCCCAACACCGAAGCCTACGAGCAGTACTTC. This codes for CASSPNTEAYEQYF.

As concerns this clonotype: The junction does not match germline at one end; this may be a read error. This chain uses TRBV24-1 with TRBJ2-3, with 14 bases that match TRBD2. Germline V gene lookup returns CDR1 KGHDR and CDR2 SFDVKD. The CDR3 is 17 amino acids. The CDR3 spells CATSDPGLAGGTDMQYF. CDR3 nucleotide sequence: TGTGCCACCAGTGACCCCGGACTAGCGGGGGGCACAGATATGCAGTATTTT.

The sample holds one count of this clonotype. This rearrangement joins TRBV4-1 to TRBJ2-7; D is unclear. The V end was cut by 0 bases, the J end by 0 bases, with 12 bases between. CDR1 and CDR2 (germline): MGHRA, YSYEKL. This CDR3 region has 16 residues. CDR3 sequence: CASSQDERVSSYEQYF. In nucleotides, the CDR3 is TGCGCCAGCAGCCAAGATGAGCGCGTGAGCTCCTACGAGCAGTACTTC.

This chain joins TRBV7-3 and TRBJ1-1; D gene uncertain. This CDR3 has 14 amino acids. V shed 1 base and J shed 4 bases, with 10 bases lying between them. CDR1 is SGHTA and CDR2 is FQGTGA in the germline V gene. This chain's CDR3 is CASSLIGPGTEAFF. CDR3 in DNA: TGTGCCAGCAGCTTAATTGGACCCGGCACTGAAGCTTTCTTT.

The rearrangement joins TRBV7-2 to TRBJ1-2, with D hard to call. CDR3 length equals 14 residues. Germline CDR1 SGHTA, CDR2 FQGNSA. V dropped 0 bases and J dropped 4 bases, with 9 bases sitting between them. In DNA form, the CDR3 reads TGTGCCAGCAGCTTAGCGCGCCCCAGCTATGGCTACACCTTC. Its protein product is CASSLARPSYGYTF.

As to this clonotype: With a much larger clone just one base away, this may be a read error. The J gene is TRBJ2-3, the V gene TRBV6-5; 9 nucleotides agree with TRBD2. Per the germline V gene, CDR1 is MNHEY and CDR2 is SVGAGI. The CDR3 is made up of 15 amino acids. CDR3 coding DNA: TGTGCCAGCAGCGCCAGCGGGACTAGCACAGATGCGCAGTATTTT. Translation gives CASSASGTSTDAQYF.

The CDR3 DNA reads as TGTGCCAGCAGCATCTCTAGCGCGGCGGGAGAGACCCAGTACTTC. The encoded protein is CASSISSAAGETQYF. The rearrangement uses TRBV5-5 and TRBJ2-5; D might be TRBD2 (6 bases). This CDR3 is built from 15 residues. Looked up from germline, CDR1 is SGHKS and CDR2 is YYEKEE (reference sequence). The V end lost 4 bases, the J end lost 4 bases, and 17 bases lay between the germline ends.

The sample holds a few counts of this clonotype. The genes are TRBV7-2 and TRBJ2-1; 12 bases are shared with TRBD2. CDR3 length: 15 amino acids. Germline-derived CDR1 and CDR2 are SGHTA and FQGNSA. V was pared by 5 bases and J by 5 bases, with 4 bases of the junction left unmatched. This chain's CDR3 is CASSTGLAGHNEQFF. CDR3 in DNA: TGTGCCAGCAGCACCGGACTAGCGGGACACAATGAGCAGTTCTTC.

The J gene is TRBJ2-3, the V gene TRBV20-1; TRBD1 aligns across 8 bases. The CDR3 is 13 amino acids. V shed 6 bases and J 4 bases; nucleotides not matched to a gene: 6. Germline V gives CDR1 DFQATT, CDR2 SNEGSKA (reference sequence). The CDR3 loop reads CSALDRVADTQYF. The CDR3, as DNA: TGCAGTGCCTTGGACAGGGTGGCAGATACGCAGTATTTT.

This clonotype was picked up many times. This sequence joins TRBV27 and TRBJ2-7; perhaps TRBD1 as D (5 bases). The CDR3 extends over 13 amino acids. The V and J ends lost 6 bases and 3 bases respectively, with 12 bases between them. Germline loops: CDR1 MNHEY, CDR2 SMNVEV (reference sequence). The CDR3 spells CASSLTDSYEQYF. Here the CDR3 DNA reads TGTGCCAGCAGCTTGACCGACAGCTACGAGCAGTACTTC.

The table lists this clonotype with a few counts. The V and J genes are TRBV20-1 and TRBJ1-2; D ambiguous. V was clipped by 6 bases and J by 8 bases, with 16 bases between them. Germline V gene data show CDR1 as DFQATT and CDR2 as SNEGSKA (reference sequence). This CDR3 spans 12 amino acids. CDR3 nucleotide sequence: TGCAGTGCCTCACTCCGAGCCTTCGGCTACACCTTC. It specifies CSASLRAFGYTF.

For this clonotype: Germline and junction disagree at one end, which may indicate a read error. The CDR3 loop reads CAGSLRQDYNEQFF. The CDR3 bases are TGTGCCGGCAGCTTAAGACAGGACTACAATGAGCAGTTCTTC. V usage is TRBV7-6 and J usage is TRBJ2-1, with D tentatively TRBD1 (6 bases). Germline V gives CDR1 SGHVS, CDR2 FNYEAQ. This CDR3 region has 14 residues.

The DNA of the CDR3 is TGTGCCATCAGTGGCCAGCTCGGTCAAGAGACCCAGTACTTC. This sequence encodes CAISGQLGQETQYF. This chain uses TRBV10-3 with TRBJ2-5; D ambiguous. Germline V gene sequence: CDR1 ENHRY, CDR2 SYGVKD. The CDR3 covers 14 residues. Trimming shortened V by 4 bases and J by 2 bases, and 11 bases separated the two germline ends.

The chain recombines TRBV5-1 with TRBJ2-1, with 16 bases matching TRBD2. From germline, CDR1 is SGHRS and CDR2 YFSETQ. V dropped 2 bases and J dropped 7; count of bases not matched to a gene: 3. This CDR3 has 16 residues. The CDR3 protein is CASSLMGLAGGNEQFF. For the CDR3, the DNA is TGCGCCAGCAGCTTAATGGGACTAGCGGGAGGGAATGAGCAGTTCTTC.

Only a few counts were recorded for this clonotype. The rearrangement uses TRBV10-3 and TRBJ1-2; TRBD1 agrees at 9 bases. V trimming: 11 bases; J trimming: 2 bases; junction bases outside the gene matches: 9. This CDR3 region has 14 residues. Germline V CDR1 and CDR2: ENHRY, SYGVKD. The CDR3, as DNA: TGTGCCGCACTTAATGACAGGGGGAACTATGGCTACACCTTC. Translating it yields CAALNDRGNYGYTF.